The T cell receptor (beta chain) described here comes from a study of human T cells and chemical hapten exposure. The time point: patch test 2, 6 weeks after DPC sensitization. Specified treatment: therapeutic diphenylcyclopropenone sensitization with weekly scalp DPC. Germline V gene sequence: CDR1 WNHNN, CDR2 SYGVQD (reference sequence). V lost 2 bases, J lost 2 bases, and 12 bases lay in between. The CDR3 extends over 16 amino acids. TCRdb itself ran the RACE reads through MiXCR, one entry per CDR3 protein. The data show around 99,000 distinct CDR3 sequences, about 10% seen once. The sequence derives from a man between 40 and 49 years old with alopecia areata. Some clones in this sample may be carry-over from other donors' samples. The V call is TRBV10-1, the J call TRBJ2-2, with D perhaps matching TRBD2 (5 bases). The sample in question was whole blood, obtained in connection with sensitization to the hapten diphenylcyclopropenone (DPC). Written as DNA, the CDR3 is TGCGCCAGCAGTGAGAGTAGACTAACTAACACCGGGGAGCTGTTTTTT. This gives the protein CASSESRLTNTGELFF.